A single sample is the source of the 18 T cell receptor beta chains below, sequenced in a study of cytomegalovirus exposure and HLA in healthy donors. PCR primers comprised 60 Vbeta and 13 Jbeta primers. Only in-frame clones appear in the TCRdb table, and some are missing; sequencing was by immunoSEQ multiplex PCR. The top ten hold nearly 8.5% of the sample, which has about 160,000 clones, approximately 82% seen once. Sequencing was done on a sample of PBMCs. Receptors originate from a male donor in good health and CMV-seropositive.

As for this clone: The same CDR3 arises from other DNA sequences in this sample as well. V gene TRBV7-7 combines with J gene TRBJ1-1; D gene unclear. CDR1 is SSHAT and CDR2 is FNYEAQ in the germline V gene (reference sequence). The CDR3 totals 13 residues. Deletions cut 1 base from V and 1 base from J, with 4 bases between. The CDR3: CASSLVENTEAFF. Written as DNA, the CDR3 is TGTGCCAGCAGCTTAGTAGAGAACACTGAAGCTTTCTTT.

CDR3 residues: CASSHLYNQPQHF. The CDR3 nucleotides are TGTGCCAGCAGCCACCTCTACAATCAGCCCCAGCATTTT. The chain uses TRBV27 and TRBJ1-5; unclear D gene. The V end lost 6 bases, the J end lost 3 bases, and 9 bases lay between the germline ends. Per the germline V gene, CDR1 is MNHEY and CDR2 is SMNVEV (reference sequence). The CDR3 is made up of 13 amino acids.

The J gene is TRBJ1-5, the V gene TRBV10-3; TRBD1 might be the D (6 bases). V was shortened by 0 bases and J by 8 bases, with 11 bases between the two germline ends. This CDR3 contains 14 residues. The germline V gene has CDR1 ENHRY and CDR2 SYGVKD. The CDR3 bases are TGTGCCATCAGTGAGTCGGGGGGGGCCAAGCCCCAGCATTTT. Translation gives CAISESGGAKPQHF.

The gene calls are TRBV7-8 and TRBJ1-2; D remains unclear. V gave up 2 bases and J gave up 7 bases, with 20 bases separating them. The CDR3 runs 16 residues. Germline V lookup: CDR1 SGHVS, CDR2 FQNEAQ. This CDR3 is CASSLRRAAGTIGYTF. The CDR3 DNA reads TGTGCCAGCAGCTTAAGGAGGGCGGCGGGAACTATTGGCTACACCTTC.

This clone was picked up a small number of times. This chain joins TRBV4-3 and TRBJ2-3, with TRBD2 matching over 14 bases. The V gene's germline CDR1 is LGHNA and CDR2 YSLEER. With V trimmed by 2 bases and J by 4 bases, 5 bases remained unmatched. This CDR3 spans 17 amino acids. CDR3 nucleotides: TGCGCCAGCAGCCAATCGACTAGCGGGGGGGTCTCAGATACGCAGTATTTT. Amino acids: CASSQSTSGGVSDTQYF.

The V and J genes are TRBV5-1 and TRBJ1-6, with 9 bases aligning to TRBD1. V shed 9 bases and J 3 bases; nucleotides not matched to a gene: 7. Germline CDR1 SGHRS, CDR2 YFSETQ. The CDR3 is 15 residues long. Here the CDR3 DNA reads TGCGCCACCCGGGACAGGGCGGACTATAATTCACCCCTCCACTTT. Its protein product is CATRDRADYNSPLHF.

The chain employs TRBV5-1 and TRBJ1-2; D not resolved. With 4 bases removed from V and 6 bases from J, the gap between germline ends came to 10 bases. Germline V gene sequence: CDR1 SGHRS, CDR2 YFSETQ. This CDR3 is 12 amino acids long. CDR3 protein: CASSAQRDGYTF. For the CDR3, the DNA is TGCGCCAGCAGCGCACAGAGGGATGGCTACACCTTC.

V is TRBV27 and J is TRBJ1-2; no reliable D call. Germline V CDR1 and CDR2: MNHEY, SMNVEV (reference sequence). V was shortened by 3 bases and J by 3 bases, with 14 bases between the two germline ends. This CDR3 region has 15 residues. The CDR3 loop reads CASSLSRAPHYGYTF. As DNA, the CDR3 is TGTGCCAGCAGTTTGTCGAGGGCCCCTCACTATGGCTACACCTTC.

This chain links TRBV28 with TRBJ1-2, with 7 bases lining up with TRBD1. The CDR3 loop spans 16 amino acids. CDR1 is MDHEN, CDR2 SYDVKM, per germline. V gave up 7 bases and J gave up 3 bases; unmatched junction bases: 14. CDR3 residues: CASTVPGQSKDYGYTF. DNA of the CDR3: TGTGCCAGCACGGTACCGGGACAGTCTAAGGACTATGGCTACACCTTC.

The chain links TRBV6-1 to TRBJ1-4; D gene ambiguous. Trimming left V 2 bases short and J 0 bases short, with 16 bases between. This CDR3 comprises 18 residues. CDR1 is MNHNS, CDR2 SASEGT, per germline. CDR3 sequence (DNA): TGTGCCAGCAGTGAACCGGTCGGGAGGCAGGCAACTAATGAAAAACTGTTTTTT. It yields the protein CASSEPVGRQATNEKLFF.

The chain recombines TRBV30 with TRBJ2-1; TRBD1 is a possible D gene (5 bases). The CDR3 sequence is 14 residues long. V was cut by 0 bases and J by 15 bases, with 21 bases left in between. The V gene's germline CDR1 is GTSNPN and CDR2 SVGIG (reference sequence). DNA for the CDR3: TGTGCCTGGAGTGTACGGCCTGGCAGGGTATTTCCGTTCTTC. Protein sequence: CAWSVRPGRVFPFF.

This clone was recorded only once. V and J are TRBV4-1 and TRBJ1-5; 8 nucleotides align to TRBD1. Trimming removed 2 bases from V and 7 bases from J; junction bases left unmatched: 7. The germline V gene has CDR1 MGHRA and CDR2 YSYEKL. The CDR3 contains 15 residues. CDR3 region: CASSQPRTGKQPQHF. CDR3 DNA: TGCGCCAGCAGCCAACCCCGGACAGGGAAACAGCCCCAGCATTTT.

The CDR3: CACKKGQGLGNEKLFF. The DNA for the CDR3 is TGTGCCTGTAAAAAAGGGCAGGGGCTGGGGAATGAAAAACTGTTTTTT. The chain has TRBV30 and TRBJ1-4, with a possible D match to TRBD1 (6 bases). V was cut by 6 bases and J by 5 bases, with 22 bases left in between. The CDR3 is 16 amino acids. CDR1 is GTSNPN, CDR2 SVGIG, per germline (reference sequence).

The chain joins TRBV7-6 to TRBJ1-3; 7 bases fit TRBD1. CDR3 length: 15 residues. The germline gives CDR1 SGHVS, CDR2 FNYEAQ. V was pared by 5 bases and J by 8 bases, with 12 bases of the junction left unmatched. The CDR3 loop reads CASSNPYRGRHTIYF. DNA of the CDR3: TGTGCCAGCAGCAATCCGTACAGGGGTAGGCACACCATATATTTT.

The J gene is TRBJ2-2, the V gene TRBV7-8; weak D call: TRBD2 (6 bases). V gave up 5 bases and J gave up 9 bases, with 25 bases separating them. The CDR3 sequence is 17 residues long. Germline V gives CDR1 SGHVS, CDR2 FQNEAQ. The CDR3 region is CASSPWDVAAQRRELFF. The CDR3 DNA sequence: TGTGCCAGCAGCCCTTGGGATGTAGCGGCTCAAAGGAGGGAGCTGTTTTTT.

This clone was counted between two and nine times. The chain uses TRBV28 and TRBJ2-7; 9 nucleotides line up with TRBD1. The CDR3 covers 15 residues. V shed 7 bases, J shed 6 bases, and the junction held 13 bases outside the gene matches. Germline V lookup: CDR1 MDHEN, CDR2 SYDVKM. The CDR3 region has the DNA TGTGCCAGCATCACCAGTCCGGGACAGGGATTCGAGCAGTACTTC. It translates to CASITSPGQGFEQYF.

The chain joins TRBV6-1 to TRBJ2-1; D gene uncertain. The germline V and J ends were trimmed by 1 base and 10 bases, with 11 bases remaining between them. The CDR3 is 13 amino acids. Germline V gene data show CDR1 as MNHNS and CDR2 as SASEGT. The chain's CDR3 is CASSEGRVNEQFF. DNA for the CDR3: TGTGCCAGCAGTGAAGGTCGAGTGAACGAGCAGTTCTTC.

The V gene is TRBV18, the J gene TRBJ1-1; tentative D call: TRBD1 (6 bases). Germline values: CDR1 KGHSH, CDR2 LQKENI. Trimming shortened V by 8 bases and J by 6 bases, and 22 bases separated the two germline ends. There are 15 residues in the CDR3. CDR3 protein: CASNPDSHRGAEAFF. The CDR3 region has the DNA TGTGCCAGCAACCCGGACAGCCACCGGGGCGCTGAAGCTTTCTTT.